This T cell receptor beta chain came from a study of T cell repertoires in cytomegalovirus infection. Study background: HLA-B-restricted CMV epitopes that are well studied were used alongside recently identified HLA-C-restricted ones. Public TCR beta signatures were indicative of both CMV infection and a matching HLA type.

Points on this clonotype: Its specificity is not known.

Germline CDR1 reads SGHVT; CDR2 reads SQSDAQ. Trimming stripped 3 bases from V and 4 bases from J, with 16 bases between. The CDR3 is 16 amino acids. General study points: The study identified carriers of CMV plus the relevant HLA from cumulative public TCR beta family frequency. CMV-specific TCR beta clonotypes restricted by HLA-C were the ones dominating the ex vivo response.

MiXCR, applied by TCRdb to the reads, yields one record per CDR3 protein. Altogether approximately 1,000,000 distinct CDR3 sequences are present, less than 35% being singletons, with the ten largest covering roughly an eighth. Sequenced material: cultured CD8+ T cells from PBMCs, taken from culture after CMV antigen stimulation. The chain combines TRBV7-4 with TRBJ1-5; D is unclear. This clonotype was obtained from a human donor in good health (CMV status not recorded). Some clones in this sample may be carry-over from other donors' samples. The CDR3 region has the DNA TGTGCCAGCAGCTTTTCCTCCATGGCGGGGAATCAGCCCCAGCATTTT. It yields the protein CASSFSSMAGNQPQHF.